Below are 20 T cell receptor beta chains sequenced from a single sample in a study of blood T cells in healthy people across ages (dated by TCRdb to 2014 to 2015). The library was produced with 5' RACE. The data were produced on an Illumina HiSeq 2500. The second PCR ran for about 7 to 11 cycles and used a J-beta primer mix along with a sample-barcoded 5' primer. Clones were called with MiXCR by TCRdb after fastp trimmed the public reads at Q25, and only in-frame beta chains were retained. All rows with the same CDR3 protein become a single entry with the most common DNA and genes. This sample is represented by roughly 800,000 distinct CDR3 sequences; 20% to 30% of them were singletons. The ten largest account for roughly 3.1% of the sample. These same records also appear under a second study, on T cells of mothers and their children.

The sequencing input was blood. These TCRs come from a boy between 10 and 17 years old in good health.

In this sample, this clonotype turned up a few times. This sequence joins TRBV2 and TRBJ2-1; D unclear. Trimming removed 1 base at V and 7 bases at J, with 11 bases between. The germline gives CDR1 SNHLY, CDR2 FYNNEI. This CDR3 has 14 residues. CDR3 bases: TGTGCCAGCAGTGAAGGCGCGGCCCGGAATGAGCAGTTCTTC. Translation gives CASSEGAARNEQFF.

The chain recombines TRBV5-1 with TRBJ2-1, with a tentative D call TRBD2 (5 bases). Deletions cut 0 bases from V and 3 bases from J, with 19 bases between. The CDR3 contains 18 residues. The germline gives CDR1 SGHRS, CDR2 YFSETQ. The CDR3, as DNA: TGCGCCAGCAGCTTGGTACCATTGCCGGGGAGCAACTACAATGAGCAGTTCTTC. Amino acid sequence: CASSLVPLPGSNYNEQFF.

A few counts support this clonotype. The V and J genes are TRBV2 and TRBJ1-4, with TRBD1 identical over 8 bases. Trimming removed 6 bases from V and 8 bases from J; junction bases left unmatched: 8. This CDR3 has 14 residues. Germline V gene sequence: CDR1 SNHLY, CDR2 FYNNEI. Here the CDR3 reads CASSRTGLEEKLFF. The CDR3 coding sequence is TGTGCCAGCAGCCGGACAGGGTTAGAAGAAAAACTGTTTTTT.

This clonotype has just a few counts. This chain connects TRBV6-6 to TRBJ1-4, with TRBD1 matching 7 bases. Trimming cost V 3 bases and J 8 bases; bases outside gene matches: 9. The germline V gene encodes CDR1 MNHNY and CDR2 SVGAGI (reference sequence). This CDR3 region has 15 residues. The CDR3 sequence is CASSYSGGIREKLFF. For the CDR3, the DNA is TGTGCCAGCAGTTATTCAGGGGGGATCCGGGAAAAACTGTTTTTT.

This clonotype was seen at least ten times. V and J are TRBV18 and TRBJ2-2; D remains ambiguous. Germline assignment: CDR1 KGHSH and CDR2 LQKENI. The CDR3 is made up of 13 amino acids. V dropped 6 bases and J dropped 8 bases, with 13 bases sitting between them. CDR3 nucleotides: TGTGCCAGCTCGCCGACTGAGACTGGGGAGCTGTTTTTT. Encoded protein: CASSPTETGELFF.

This clonotype was seen a handful of times. The J gene is TRBJ2-6, the V gene TRBV6-1; weak D call: TRBD2 (5 bases). The V gene lost 6 bases and the J gene lost 4 bases, with 22 bases spanning the gap. Germline assignment: CDR1 MNHNS and CDR2 SASEGT. This CDR3 comprises 18 residues. Written as DNA, the CDR3 is TGTGCCAGCAGCCCCTCAGGAGGTGGCTGGGCCGGGGCCAACGTCCTGACTTTC. It translates to CASSPSGGGWAGANVLTF.

This clonotype was picked up a small number of times. CDR3 residues: CASLQGVGDTEAFF. The CDR3 nucleotides read TGTGCCAGCCTTCAGGGGGTGGGTGACACTGAAGCTTTCTTT. The chain has TRBV6-1 and TRBJ1-1, with TRBD1 identical over 7 bases. J was trimmed by 3 bases and V by 8 bases; bases with no gene match: 9. From germline, CDR1 is MNHNS and CDR2 SASEGT. The CDR3 is made up of 14 amino acids.

The chain combines TRBV7-2 with TRBJ2-7; D may be TRBD1 (6 bases). The CDR3 runs to 16 residues. The V gene's germline CDR1 is SGHTA and CDR2 FQGNSA. Trimming took 0 bases from V and 7 from J, leaving 19 bases between them. Here the CDR3 DNA reads TGTGCCAGCAGCTTAGCCTCCCCGGCAGGGGTGGAAGAGCAGTACTTC. Protein sequence: CASSLASPAGVEEQYF.

This clonotype was observed many times. V is TRBV5-1 and J is TRBJ2-1; 7 bases are a match to TRBD2. Looked up from germline, CDR1 is SGHRS and CDR2 is YFSETQ. There are 13 residues in the CDR3. V was pared by 3 bases and J by 7 bases, with 4 bases of the junction left unmatched. This CDR3 is CASSSGGVNEQFF. The CDR3 DNA follows: TGCGCCAGCAGCTCTGGGGGGGTGAATGAGCAGTTCTTC.

This clonotype was counted many times. The V call is TRBV29-1, the J call TRBJ2-7; TRBD1 matches 8 bases. Germline V CDR1 and CDR2: SQVTM, ANQGSEA. The CDR3 has 14 residues. Unmatched junction bases numbered 6, after V lost 0 bases and J lost 5 bases. The CDR3 region is CSVEEGRGLHEQYF. The CDR3 nucleotides read TGCAGCGTTGAAGAGGGCAGGGGGCTCCACGAGCAGTACTTC.

As regards this clonotype: The junction differs from germline at one of its ends, possibly a read error. J is TRBJ2-3 and V is TRBV10-3, with D maybe TRBD1 (6 bases). The length of the CDR3 is 13 residues. CDR1 is ENHRY, CDR2 SYGVKD, per germline. Here the CDR3 DNA reads TGTGCCACCGCTCGGACAGCCACAGATATGCAGTATTTT. Its translation is CATARTATDMQYF.

The J gene is TRBJ2-1, the V gene TRBV28; D possibly corresponds to TRBD2 (5 bases). V lost 5 bases and J 7 bases, leaving 15 bases between the germline ends. The CDR3 totals 14 residues. The germline V gene has CDR1 MDHEN and CDR2 SYDVKM. DNA for the CDR3: TGTGCCAGCAGTGCATCGGACTGGGGTAATGAGCAGTTCTTC. Translated: CASSASDWGNEQFF. Filled out from reference TRBV28 and TRBJ2-1, the complete variable domain reads DVKVTQSSRYLVKRTGEKVFLECVQDMDHENMFWYRQDPGLGLRLIYFSYDVKMKEKGDIPEGYSVSREKKERFSLILESASTNQTSMYLCASSASDWGNEQFFGPGTRLTVL.

The gene calls are TRBV10-2 and TRBJ1-1; maybe TRBD1 (5 bases). Trimming removed 7 bases from V and 4 bases from J, with 13 bases in between. The CDR3 sequence is 13 residues long. The germline CDR1 and CDR2 sequences are WSHSY and SAAADI. The CDR3 loop reads CASIRGESTEAFF. CDR3 nucleotide sequence: TGCGCCAGCATTCGGGGGGAGAGCACTGAAGCTTTCTTT.

The CDR3 DNA sequence: TGCAGTGCTAGTAGGGAGGCGATGAACACTGAAGCTTTCTTT. It specifies CSASREAMNTEAFF. V is TRBV20-1 and J is TRBJ1-1; D is uncertain. The CDR3 has 14 amino acids. V dropped 3 bases and J dropped 0 bases, with 11 bases sitting between them. The germline V gene encodes CDR1 DFQATT and CDR2 SNEGSKA (reference sequence).

In this sample, this clonotype turned up a few times. This rearrangement joins TRBV29-1 to TRBJ2-5, with D possibly TRBD1 on 7 matching bases. Trimming took 6 bases from V and 0 from J, leaving 11 bases between them. The CDR3 spans 13 residues. Per the germline V gene, CDR1 is SQVTM and CDR2 is ANQGSEA. The CDR3, as DNA: TGCAGCGTCAGCAGGGGGGACCAAGAGACCCAGTACTTC. Protein: CSVSRGDQETQYF.

V is TRBV2 and J is TRBJ1-4, with a tentative D call TRBD1 (6 bases). The CDR3 loop spans 13 amino acids. Germline loops: CDR1 SNHLY, CDR2 FYNNEI. Trimming took 8 bases from V and 4 from J, leaving 11 bases between them. The CDR3 reads CASLRDINEKLFF. The CDR3 bases are TGTGCCAGCCTCCGGGACATTAATGAAAAACTGTTTTTT.

The rearrangement links TRBV7-7 to TRBJ2-1; D tentatively fits TRBD1 or TRBD2 (5 bases each). CDR3 size: 16 residues. V lost 5 bases and J 0 bases, leaving 14 bases between the germline ends. CDR1 and CDR2 (germline): SSHAT, FNYEAQ (reference sequence). CDR3 DNA: TGTGCCAGCAGCCCCGGGGCTCCTAACTCCTACAATGAGCAGTTCTTC. This encodes CASSPGAPNSYNEQFF. Drawing the rest from reference TRBV7-7 and TRBJ2-1, the complete variable domain is GAGVSQSPRYKVTKRGQDVTLRCDPISSHATLYWYQQALGQGPEFLTYFNYEAQPDKSGLPSDRFSAERPEGSISTLTIQRTEQRDSAMYRCASSPGAPNSYNEQFFGPGTRLTVL.

The chain combines TRBV29-1 with TRBJ2-5; the match to TRBD2 covers 15 bases. V lost 8 bases, J lost 4 bases, and 8 bases stayed unmatched. Germline values: CDR1 SQVTM, CDR2 ANQGSEA. The CDR3 length is 15 residues. CDR3 protein: CSTRTSGGAGETQYF. CDR3 coding DNA: TGCAGCACCCGGACTAGCGGGGGGGCCGGAGAGACCCAGTACTTC.

The genes are TRBV6-6 and TRBJ2-5; a weak D match, TRBD1 (6 bases). V dropped 7 bases and J dropped 5 bases, with 23 bases sitting between them. Germline CDR1 is MNHNY and CDR2 is SVGAGI (reference sequence). CDR3 size: 16 residues. Here the CDR3 reads CASNPLGQGLGETQYF. The CDR3 DNA reads TGTGCCAGCAACCCCCTCGGCCAGGGGTTGGGGGAGACCCAGTACTTC.

Only one count was recorded for this clonotype. The chain couples TRBV12-3 or TRBV12-4 to TRBJ1-1; D is unresolved. This CDR3 has 16 residues. The V end was cut by 6 bases, the J end by 1 base, with 18 bases between. The chain's CDR3 is CASRSTSSRGNTEAFF. CDR3 in DNA: TGTGCCAGCAGATCGACATCGTCCCGGGGGAACACTGAAGCTTTCTTT.